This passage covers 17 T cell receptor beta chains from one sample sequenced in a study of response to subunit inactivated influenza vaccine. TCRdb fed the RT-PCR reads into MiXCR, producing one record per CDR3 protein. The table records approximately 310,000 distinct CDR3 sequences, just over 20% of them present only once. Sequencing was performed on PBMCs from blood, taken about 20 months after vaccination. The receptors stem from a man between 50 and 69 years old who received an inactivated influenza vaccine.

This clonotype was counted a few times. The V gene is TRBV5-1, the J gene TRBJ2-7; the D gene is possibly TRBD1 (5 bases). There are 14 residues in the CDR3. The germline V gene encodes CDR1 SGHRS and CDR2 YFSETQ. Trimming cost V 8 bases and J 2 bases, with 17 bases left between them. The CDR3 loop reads CARLLRTLTYEQYF. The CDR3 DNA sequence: TGCGCCAGACTTCTTCGGACACTTACCTACGAGCAGTACTTC.

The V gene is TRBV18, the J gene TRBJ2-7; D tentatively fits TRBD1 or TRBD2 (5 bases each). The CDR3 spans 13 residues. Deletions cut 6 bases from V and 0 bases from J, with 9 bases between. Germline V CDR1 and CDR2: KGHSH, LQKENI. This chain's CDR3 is CASSSGTSYEQYF. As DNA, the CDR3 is TGTGCCAGCTCCTCCGGGACCTCCTACGAGCAGTACTTC.

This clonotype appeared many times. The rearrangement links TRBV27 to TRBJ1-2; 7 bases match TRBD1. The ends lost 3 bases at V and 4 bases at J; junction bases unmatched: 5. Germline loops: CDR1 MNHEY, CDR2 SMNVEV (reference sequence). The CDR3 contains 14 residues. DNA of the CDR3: TGTGCCAGCAGTTTCGACAGGGTGGGCTATGGCTACACCTTC. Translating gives CASSFDRVGYGYTF.

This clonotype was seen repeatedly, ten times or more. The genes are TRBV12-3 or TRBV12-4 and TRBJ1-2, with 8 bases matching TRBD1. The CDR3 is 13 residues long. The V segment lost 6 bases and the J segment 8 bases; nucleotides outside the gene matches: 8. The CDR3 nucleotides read TGTGCCAGCAGAAGACAGGGGCTTGAGGGCTACACCTTC. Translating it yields CASRRQGLEGYTF.

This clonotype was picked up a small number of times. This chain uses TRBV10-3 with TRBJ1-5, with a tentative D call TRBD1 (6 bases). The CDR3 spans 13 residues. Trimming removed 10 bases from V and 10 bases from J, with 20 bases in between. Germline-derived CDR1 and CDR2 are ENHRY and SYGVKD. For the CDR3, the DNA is TGTGCCAGCGGGAGGGGGGGCGAAACACCCCAGCATTTT. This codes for CASGRGGETPQHF.

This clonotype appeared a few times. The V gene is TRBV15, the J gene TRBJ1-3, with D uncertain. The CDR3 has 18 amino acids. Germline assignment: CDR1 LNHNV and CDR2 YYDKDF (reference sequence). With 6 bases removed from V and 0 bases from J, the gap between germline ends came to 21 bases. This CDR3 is CATSIPAILEVSGNTIYF. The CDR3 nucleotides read TGTGCCACCAGTATCCCCGCGATCCTAGAGGTCTCTGGAAACACCATATATTTT.

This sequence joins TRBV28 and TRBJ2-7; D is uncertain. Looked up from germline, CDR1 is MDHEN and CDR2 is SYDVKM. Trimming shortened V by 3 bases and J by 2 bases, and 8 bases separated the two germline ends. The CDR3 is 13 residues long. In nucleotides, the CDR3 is TGTGCCAGCAGTTTTGACCCCACCTACGAGCAGTACTTC. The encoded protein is CASSFDPTYEQYF.

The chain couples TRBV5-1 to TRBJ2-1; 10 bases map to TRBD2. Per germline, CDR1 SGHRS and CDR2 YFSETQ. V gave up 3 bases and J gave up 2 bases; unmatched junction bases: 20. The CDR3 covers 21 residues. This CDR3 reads CASSSEPGQRTSGFAYNEQFF. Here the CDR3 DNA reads TGCGCCAGCAGCTCGGAACCGGGACAGAGGACTAGCGGATTCGCCTACAATGAGCAGTTCTTC.

CDR3 region: CASSLYGRSNQPQHF. CDR3 sequence (DNA): TGCGCCAGCAGCTTGTACGGGCGGAGCAATCAGCCCCAGCATTTT. The chain combines TRBV5-1 with TRBJ1-5, with D unresolved. The CDR3 runs 15 residues. V was cut by 1 base and J by 1 base, with 9 bases left in between. The germline V gene has CDR1 SGHRS and CDR2 YFSETQ.

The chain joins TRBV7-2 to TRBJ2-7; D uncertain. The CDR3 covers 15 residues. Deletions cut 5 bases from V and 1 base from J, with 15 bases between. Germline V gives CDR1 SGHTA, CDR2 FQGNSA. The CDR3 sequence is CASSKQTLPSYEQYF. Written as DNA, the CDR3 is TGTGCCAGCAGCAAACAGACCCTTCCTTCCTACGAGCAGTACTTC.

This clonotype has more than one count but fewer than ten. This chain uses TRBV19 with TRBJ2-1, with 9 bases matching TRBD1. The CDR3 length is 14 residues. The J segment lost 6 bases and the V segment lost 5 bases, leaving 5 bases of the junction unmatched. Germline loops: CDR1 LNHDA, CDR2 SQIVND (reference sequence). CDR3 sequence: CASSVGTGFNEQFF. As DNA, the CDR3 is TGTGCCAGTAGTGTCGGGACAGGGTTCAATGAGCAGTTCTTC.

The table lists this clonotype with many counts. In DNA form, the CDR3 reads TGTGCCAGCTCCCCTTGGGGCTTCGAGACCCAGTACTTC. Its protein is CASSPWGFETQYF. The chain recombines TRBV18 with TRBJ2-5, with D perhaps TRBD1 (5 bases). The CDR3 loop spans 13 amino acids. The germline CDR1 and CDR2 sequences are KGHSH and LQKENI. V was clipped by 6 bases and J by 5 bases, with 13 bases between them.

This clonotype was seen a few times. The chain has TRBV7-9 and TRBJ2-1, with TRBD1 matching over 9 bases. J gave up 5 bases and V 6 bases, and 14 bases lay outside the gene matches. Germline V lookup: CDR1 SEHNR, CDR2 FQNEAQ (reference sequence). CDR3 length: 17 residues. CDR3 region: CASSITSGQGSNNEQFF. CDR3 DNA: TGTGCCAGCAGTATCACTTCGGGACAGGGATCCAACAATGAGCAGTTCTTC.

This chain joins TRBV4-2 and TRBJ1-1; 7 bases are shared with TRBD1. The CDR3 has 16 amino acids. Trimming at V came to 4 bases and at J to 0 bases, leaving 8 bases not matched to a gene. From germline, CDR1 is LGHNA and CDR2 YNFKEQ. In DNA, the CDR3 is TGTGCCAGCAGCCCTACAGGGGCGGGAATGAACACTGAAGCTTTCTTT. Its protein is CASSPTGAGMNTEAFF.

The CDR3 reads CASSPRLAGGTQETQYF. The CDR3 DNA follows: TGTGCCAGCTCACCCCGACTAGCGGGAGGGACCCAAGAGACCCAGTACTTC. This chain joins TRBV18 and TRBJ2-5; TRBD2 matches at 14 bases. Germline-derived CDR1 and CDR2 are KGHSH and LQKENI. Germline trimming cut 3 bases from V and 1 base from J; bases unmatched to any gene: 4. The CDR3 runs to 17 residues.

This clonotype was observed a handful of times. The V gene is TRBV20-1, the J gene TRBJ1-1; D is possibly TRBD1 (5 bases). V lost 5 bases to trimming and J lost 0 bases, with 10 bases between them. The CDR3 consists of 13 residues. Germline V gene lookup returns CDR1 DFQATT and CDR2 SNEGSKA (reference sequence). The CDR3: CSAGDSLNTEAFF. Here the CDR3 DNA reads TGCAGTGCTGGTGACAGCCTGAACACTGAAGCTTTCTTT.

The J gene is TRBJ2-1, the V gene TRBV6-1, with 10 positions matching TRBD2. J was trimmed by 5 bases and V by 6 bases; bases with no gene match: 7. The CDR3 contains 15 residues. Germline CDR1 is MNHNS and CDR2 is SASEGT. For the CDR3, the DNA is TGTGCCAGCAGATCTAGCGGGAGTTCCCACAATGAGCAGTTCTTC. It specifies CASRSSGSSHNEQFF.